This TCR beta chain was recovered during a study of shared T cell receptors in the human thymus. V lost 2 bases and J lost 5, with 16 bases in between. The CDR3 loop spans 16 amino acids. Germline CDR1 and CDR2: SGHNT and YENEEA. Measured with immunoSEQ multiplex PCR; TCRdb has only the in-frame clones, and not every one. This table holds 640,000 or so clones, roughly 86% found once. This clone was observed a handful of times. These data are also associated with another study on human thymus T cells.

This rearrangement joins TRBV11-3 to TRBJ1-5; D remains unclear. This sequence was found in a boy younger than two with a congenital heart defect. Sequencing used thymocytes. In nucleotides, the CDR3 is TGTGCCAGCAGCTTAAAGGCCAACCGGGGTGATCAGCCCCAGCATTTT. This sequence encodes CASSLKANRGDQPQHF.